The 26 T cell receptor beta chains in this list originate from one sample, sequenced in a study of neurological immune-mediated disorders. TCRdb independently ran MiXCR on the 5' RACE reads; one entry per CDR3 protein. The table records some 16,000 distinct CDR3 sequences, approximately 8.8% of them present only once. Sequenced material: CD8+ T cells from blood. These receptors came from a man in his forties or fifties in good health.

The genes are TRBV5-1 and TRBJ1-5; D is unresolved. CDR1 and CDR2 from the germline V gene are SGHRS and YFSETQ. V was trimmed by 6 bases and J by 0 bases, leaving 16 bases between them. This CDR3 has 16 amino acids. For the CDR3, the DNA is TGCGCCAGCACCCGGTATAGGAATTATAGCAATCAGCCCCAGCATTTT. It translates to CASTRYRNYSNQPQHF.

This clonotype was counted many times. The V call is TRBV20-1, the J call TRBJ2-7; 9 bases are a match to TRBD1. V lost 1 base and J lost 4; bases outside the gene matches: 11. Germline CDR1 DFQATT, CDR2 SNEGSKA (reference sequence). The length of the CDR3 is 16 residues. CDR3 protein: CSARALPGQGSYEQYF. The CDR3 coding sequence is TGCAGTGCTAGAGCCCTCCCGGGACAGGGATCATACGAGCAGTACTTC.

With respect to this clonotype: Mismatch with germline at one junction end may stem from a read error. The gene calls are TRBV28 and TRBJ1-3, with no clear D. Germline V lookup: CDR1 MDHEN, CDR2 SYDVKM. The CDR3 sequence is 14 residues long. CDR3 DNA: TGTTCCAGCAGCCCCGGGGAGCTCTGGAAAACCATATATTTT. It codes for CSSSPGELWKTIYF. Filled out from reference TRBV28 and TRBJ1-3, the complete variable domain reads DVKVTQSSRYLVKRTGEKVFLECVQDMDHENMFWYRQDPGLGLRLIYFSYDVKMKEKGDIPEGYSVSREKKERFSLILESASTNQTSMYLCSSSPGELWKTIYFGEGSWLTVV.

This clonotype appeared many times. The chain carries TRBV27 and TRBJ1-2; D is uncertain. The V end was cut by 8 bases, the J end by 3 bases, with 13 bases between. Germline V gives CDR1 MNHEY, CDR2 SMNVEV (reference sequence). The CDR3 is 13 amino acids. The CDR3: CASSLGSHYGYTF. The CDR3 DNA is TGTGCCAGCTCCCTAGGGAGTCACTATGGCTACACCTTC.

This clonotype was recorded at least ten times. The chain combines TRBV20-1 with TRBJ2-1, with a possible D match to TRBD2 (6 bases). CDR3 length: 13 residues. The ends were cut back, 3 bases at V and 0 bases at J, with 6 bases in the middle. The germline V gene has CDR1 DFQATT and CDR2 SNEGSKA (reference sequence). The CDR3: CSARTSSYNEQFF. CDR3 nucleotide sequence: TGCAGTGCTAGGACTAGCTCCTACAATGAGCAGTTCTTC.

Many counts were recorded for this clonotype. In DNA, the CDR3 is TGCAGCGTTGAATGGCGGACAGGATACAATGAGCAGTTCTTC. Its translation: CSVEWRTGYNEQFF. The rearrangement joins TRBV29-1 to TRBJ2-1; 7 nucleotides align to TRBD1. CDR1 is SQVTM, CDR2 ANQGSEA, per germline. This CDR3 has 14 amino acids. V trimming: 2 bases; J trimming: 4 bases; junction bases outside the gene matches: 5.

This clonotype was observed at least ten times. This chain uses TRBV7-2 with TRBJ2-1; D uncertain. This CDR3 has 16 residues. The germline CDR1 and CDR2 sequences are SGHTA and FQGNSA. Between the trimmed V and J ends, which lost 5 bases and 0 bases, there was a span of 14 bases. CDR3 bases: TGTGCCAGCAGCCCGACCTTCCCACCCTCCTACAATGAGCAGTTCTTC. Amino acid sequence: CASSPTFPPSYNEQFF.

This clonotype was observed many times. The rearrangement uses TRBV20-1 and TRBJ2-1; D tentatively fits TRBD1 or TRBD2 (5 bases each). Trimming stripped 3 bases from V and 0 bases from J, with 12 bases between. Per the germline V gene, CDR1 is DFQATT and CDR2 is SNEGSKA (reference sequence). The CDR3 contains 15 residues. DNA for the CDR3: TGCAGTGCTAGCCCGGGACCCAGCTCCTACAATGAGCAGTTCTTC. This codes for CSASPGPSSYNEQFF.

In its sample, this clonotype was seen many times. This sequence joins TRBV20-1 and TRBJ2-1; tentatively, D is TRBD2 (5 bases). V was trimmed by 3 bases and J by 3 bases, leaving 15 bases between them. Germline V gene data show CDR1 as DFQATT and CDR2 as SNEGSKA (reference sequence). The CDR3 is 15 residues long. DNA for the CDR3: TGCAGTGCTAGCGTTCCGCGGGTCCTCTACAATGAGCAGTTCTTC. Protein sequence: CSASVPRVLYNEQFF.

This clonotype occurred many times. The chain is built from TRBV5-8 and TRBJ2-7; perhaps TRBD2 as D (6 bases). V was trimmed by 0 bases and J by 4 bases, leaving 14 bases between them. The germline gives CDR1 SGHTS, CDR2 YDEGEE. CDR3 size: 15 residues. In DNA, the CDR3 is TGTGCCAGCAGCTTGGTTTTAGCGGTACCTTACGAGCAGTACTTC. It encodes CASSLVLAVPYEQYF.

This clonotype was detected ten times or more. V gene TRBV20-1 combines with J gene TRBJ1-1; perhaps TRBD1 as D (6 bases). This CDR3 is built from 13 residues. CDR1 and CDR2 from the germline V gene are DFQATT and SNEGSKA (reference sequence). V lost 6 bases, J lost 6 bases, and 17 bases lay in between. The CDR3 DNA reads TGCAGTGCCCAAACAGGGTTGGGGCCTGAAGCTTTCTTT. It translates to CSAQTGLGPEAFF.

This clonotype was found many times. The chain joins TRBV9 to TRBJ2-2, with D possibly matching TRBD2 (5 bases). From germline, CDR1 is SGDLS and CDR2 YYNGEE. The ends were cut back, 0 bases at V and 4 bases at J, with 10 bases in the middle. The CDR3 totals 15 residues. CDR3 in amino acids: CASSVGGGSTGELFF. The CDR3 coding sequence is TGTGCCAGCAGCGTAGGGGGTGGGAGCACCGGGGAGCTGTTTTTT.

This clonotype was picked up many times. This chain joins TRBV12-3 or TRBV12-4 and TRBJ1-6; no clear D. V was shortened by 5 bases and J by 8 bases, with 13 bases between the two germline ends. The CDR3 spans 14 residues. Written as DNA, the CDR3 is TGTGCCAGCAGTCGGACTGGGGAGGATTCACCCCTCCACTTT. Translated: CASSRTGEDSPLHF.

This clonotype was observed at least ten times. The chain has TRBV20-1 and TRBJ2-5, with 10 bases identical to TRBD2. CDR1 is DFQATT and CDR2 is SNEGSKA in the germline V gene (reference sequence). With V trimmed by 6 bases and J by 5 bases, 15 bases remained unmatched. The CDR3 is 16 amino acids. The CDR3 nucleotides read TGCAGTGCCCATCCTATGGGTAGCGGGAGGCAGGAGACCCAGTACTTC. Translation gives CSAHPMGSGRQETQYF.

Sample share makes this clonotype medium-sized. The chain recombines TRBV20-1 with TRBJ2-7; 7 bases line up with TRBD1. Germline V gene data show CDR1 as DFQATT and CDR2 as SNEGSKA (reference sequence). The CDR3 sequence is 11 residues long. The ends lost 0 bases at V and 7 bases at J; junction bases unmatched: 0. CDR3: CSAREDREQYF. CDR3 sequence (DNA): TGCAGTGCTAGAGAGGACAGGGAGCAGTACTTC.

This clonotype came up many times. This chain joins TRBV9 and TRBJ2-1; 7 bases fit TRBD1. The CDR3 spans 15 residues. With V trimmed by 4 bases and J by 0 bases, 4 bases remained unmatched. Germline assignment: CDR1 SGDLS and CDR2 YYNGEE. CDR3: CASSLQGVSYNEQFF. CDR3 nucleotide sequence: TGTGCCAGCAGCCTCCAGGGGGTCTCCTACAATGAGCAGTTCTTC. The full variable domain, completed using reference TRBV9 and TRBJ2-1, is DSGVTQTPKHLITATGQRVTLRCSPRSGDLSVYWYQQSLDQGLQFLIQYYNGEERAKGNILERFSAQQFPDLHSELNLSSLELGDSALYFCASSLQGVSYNEQFFGPGTRLTVL.

Ten or more counts support this clonotype. The V call is TRBV29-1, the J call TRBJ2-7; D gene uncertain. The germline V and J ends were trimmed by 0 bases and 2 bases, with 8 bases remaining between them. Germline CDR1 and CDR2: SQVTM and ANQGSEA. The CDR3 length is 13 residues. The CDR3 is CSVEESQPYEQYF. CDR3 DNA sequence: TGCAGCGTTGAAGAATCGCAACCCTACGAGCAGTACTTC.

This clonotype was seen a few times. The chain recombines TRBV29-1 with TRBJ2-1, with TRBD2 identical over 12 bases. This CDR3 has 18 residues. Germline-derived CDR1 and CDR2 are SQVTM and ANQGSEA. V was clipped by 5 bases and J by 2 bases; unmatched bases: 13. The DNA for the CDR3 is TGCAGCGTTTTAGGCGGACTAGCGGGACAGGGGCCCTACAATGAGCAGTTCTTC. Amino acid sequence: CSVLGGLAGQGPYNEQFF.

This clonotype was seen many times. V is TRBV29-1 and J is TRBJ2-7; TRBD1 matches at 7 bases. Germline-derived CDR1 and CDR2 are SQVTM and ANQGSEA. CDR3 size: 13 residues. With V trimmed by 5 bases and J by 3 bases, 7 bases remained unmatched. In DNA, the CDR3 is TGCAGCGTTAGAGGGGGCGGCAGCTACGAGCAGTACTTC. This codes for CSVRGGGSYEQYF.

This clonotype was recorded at least ten times. The rearrangement links TRBV4-3 to TRBJ2-5; 14 nucleotides line up with TRBD2. J was trimmed by 5 bases and V by 1 base; bases with no gene match: 6. The CDR3 runs to 17 residues. Germline V gene data show CDR1 as LGHNA and CDR2 as YSLEER. In nucleotides, the CDR3 is TGCGCCAGCAGCCAAGGACTAGCGGGAGGGCCTGTGGAGACCCAGTACTTC. Amino acid sequence: CASSQGLAGGPVETQYF.

This clonotype was seen a few times. The genes are TRBV4-3 and TRBJ2-3; a weak D match, TRBD2 (6 bases). This CDR3 comprises 15 residues. Trimming took off 4 bases at V and 5 bases at J, with 16 bases between the two ends. Germline lookup yields CDR1 LGHNA and CDR2 YSLEER. The CDR3 nucleotides read TGCGCCAGCAGCCCTCGGGACTCGGAGGTAGATACGCAGTATTTT. This translates into CASSPRDSEVDTQYF.

The chain joins TRBV7-6 to TRBJ2-1; TRBD1 agrees at 10 bases. This CDR3 spans 15 amino acids. Germline V gene lookup returns CDR1 SGHVS and CDR2 FNYEAQ. V was pared by 0 bases and J by 9 bases, with 5 bases of the junction left unmatched. This CDR3 is CASSLAGQGRGEQFF. DNA of the CDR3: TGTGCCAGCAGCTTAGCGGGACAGGGGCGGGGTGAGCAGTTCTTC.

This clonotype was found a few times. V and J are TRBV19 and TRBJ2-1; 8 nucleotides line up with TRBD2. Germline trimming cut 9 bases from V and 4 bases from J; bases unmatched to any gene: 8. The CDR3 has 14 residues. Germline assignment: CDR1 LNHDA and CDR2 SQIVND (reference sequence). The CDR3 DNA is TGTGCCAGCGGGAGGGGGGACGCTTACAATGAGCAGTTCTTC. Translated: CASGRGDAYNEQFF. Using reference TRBV19 and TRBJ2-1 for the parts outside the CDR3, the full variable domain is DGGITQSPKYLFRKEGQNVTLSCEQNLNHDAMYWYRQDPGQGLRLIYYSQIVNDFQKGDIAEGYSVSREKKESFPLTVTSAQKNPTAFYLCASGRGDAYNEQFFGPGTRLTVL.

This clonotype was seen repeatedly, ten times or more. The chain combines TRBV20-1 with TRBJ1-5; D may be TRBD1 (5 bases). CDR1 DFQATT and CDR2 SNEGSKA come from the germline V gene (reference sequence). CDR3 length: 16 amino acids. V lost 0 bases, J lost 3 bases, and 15 bases lay in between. In nucleotides, the CDR3 is TGCAGTGCTAGAGAACTCCAGGGCCCCCTCAATCAGCCCCAGCATTTT. This encodes CSARELQGPLNQPQHF.

This clonotype was recorded a few times. Written as DNA, the CDR3 is TGTGCCAGTAGTATAGGGCAGGGAGGCACAGATACGCAGTATTTT. It specifies CASSIGQGGTDTQYF. V is TRBV19 and J is TRBJ2-3, with D perhaps matching TRBD1 or TRBD2 (5 bases each). Per germline, CDR1 LNHDA and CDR2 SQIVND (reference sequence). V shed 1 base and J shed 1 base, with 9 bases lying between them. The CDR3 consists of 15 residues.

DNA for the CDR3: TGTGCCAGCAGTTTAGTCGGTACAGATACGCAGTATTTT. Amino acids: CASSLVGTDTQYF. J is TRBJ2-3 and V is TRBV12-3 or TRBV12-4; no reliable D call. CDR3 length equals 13 residues. Trimming took 1 base from V and 3 from J, leaving 5 bases between them.